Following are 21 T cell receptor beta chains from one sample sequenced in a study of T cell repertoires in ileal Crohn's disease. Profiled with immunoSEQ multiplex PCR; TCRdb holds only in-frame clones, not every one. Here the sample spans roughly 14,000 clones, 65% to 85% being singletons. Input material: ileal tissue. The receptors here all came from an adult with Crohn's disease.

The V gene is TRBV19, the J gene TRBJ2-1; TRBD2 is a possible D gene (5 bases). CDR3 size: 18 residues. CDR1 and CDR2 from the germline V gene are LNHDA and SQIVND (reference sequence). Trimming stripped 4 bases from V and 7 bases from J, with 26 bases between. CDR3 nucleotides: TGTGCCAGTAGTAAAGACCCATTGGGAGCGCGAGGGCCTAATGAGCAGTTCTTC. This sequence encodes CASSKDPLGARGPNEQFF.

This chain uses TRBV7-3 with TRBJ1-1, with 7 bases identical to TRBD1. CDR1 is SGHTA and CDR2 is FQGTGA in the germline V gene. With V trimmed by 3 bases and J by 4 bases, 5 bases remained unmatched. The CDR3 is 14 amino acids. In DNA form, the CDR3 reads TGTGCCAGCAGCTTCAGGGGGAGCGGCACTGAAGCTTTCTTT. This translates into CASSFRGSGTEAFF. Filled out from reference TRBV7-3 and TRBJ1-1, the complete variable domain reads GAGVSQTPSNKVTEKGKYVELRCDPISGHTALYWYRQSLGQGPEFLIYFQGTGAADDSGLPNDRFFAVRPEGSVSTLKIQRTERGDSAVYLCASSFRGSGTEAFFGQGTRLTVV.

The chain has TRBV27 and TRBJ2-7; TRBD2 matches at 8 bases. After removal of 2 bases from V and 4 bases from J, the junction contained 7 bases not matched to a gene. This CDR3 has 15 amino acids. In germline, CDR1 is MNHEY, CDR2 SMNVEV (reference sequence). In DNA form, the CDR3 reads TGTGCCAGCAGTTTAGATCCGGGGGGGAGGTACGAGCAGTACTTC. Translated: CASSLDPGGRYEQYF.

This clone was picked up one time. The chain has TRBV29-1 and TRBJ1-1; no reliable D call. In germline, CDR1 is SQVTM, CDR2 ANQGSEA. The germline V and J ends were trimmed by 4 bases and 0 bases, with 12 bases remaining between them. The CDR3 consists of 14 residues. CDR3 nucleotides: TGCAGCGTTGGAGGGAAAAATATGAACACTGAAGCTTTCTTT. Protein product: CSVGGKNMNTEAFF.

Here the CDR3 DNA reads TGTGCCAGCAGCTTAGGGGACAGGATTTCTCAAGAGACCCAGTACTTC. Protein: CASSLGDRISQETQYF. The chain joins TRBV7-3 to TRBJ2-5, with 8 bases matching TRBD1. V was clipped by 2 bases and J by 2 bases; unmatched bases: 7. The CDR3 contains 16 residues. From germline, CDR1 is SGHTA and CDR2 FQGTGA.

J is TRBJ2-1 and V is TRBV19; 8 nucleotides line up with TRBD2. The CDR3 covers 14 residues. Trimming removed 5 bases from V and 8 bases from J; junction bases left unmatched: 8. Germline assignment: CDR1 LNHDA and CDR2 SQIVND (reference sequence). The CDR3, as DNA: TGTGCCAGTAGTGATCCGGGGGGGCGAGATGAGCAGTTCTTC. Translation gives CASSDPGGRDEQFF.

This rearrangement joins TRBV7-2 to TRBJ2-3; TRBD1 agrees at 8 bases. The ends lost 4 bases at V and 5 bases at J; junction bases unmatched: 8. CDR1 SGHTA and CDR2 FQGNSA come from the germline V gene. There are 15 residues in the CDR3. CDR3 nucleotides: TGTGCCAGCAGCTCCAGACAGGGGCGCAGAGATACGCAGTATTTT. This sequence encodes CASSSRQGRRDTQYF.

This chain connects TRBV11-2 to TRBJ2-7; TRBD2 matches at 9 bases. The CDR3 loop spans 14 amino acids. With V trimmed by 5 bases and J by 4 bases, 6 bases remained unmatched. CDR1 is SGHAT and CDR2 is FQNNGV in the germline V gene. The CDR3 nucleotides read TGTGCCAGCAGCCCAGGGGCGGGGGGGTACGAGCAGTACTTC. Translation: CASSPGAGGYEQYF.

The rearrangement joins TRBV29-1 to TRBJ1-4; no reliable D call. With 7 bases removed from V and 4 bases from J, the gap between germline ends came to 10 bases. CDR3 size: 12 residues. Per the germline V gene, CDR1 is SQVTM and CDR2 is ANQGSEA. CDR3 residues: CSGGLNNEKLFF. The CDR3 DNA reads TGCAGCGGAGGACTGAATAATGAAAAACTGTTTTTT.

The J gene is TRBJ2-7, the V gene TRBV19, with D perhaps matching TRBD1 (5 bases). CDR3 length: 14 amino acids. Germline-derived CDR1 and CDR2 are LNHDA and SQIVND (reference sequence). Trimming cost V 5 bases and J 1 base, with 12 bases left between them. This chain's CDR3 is CASSLWGSSYEQYF. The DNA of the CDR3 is TGTGCCAGTAGTCTCTGGGGCTCTTCCTACGAGCAGTACTTC.

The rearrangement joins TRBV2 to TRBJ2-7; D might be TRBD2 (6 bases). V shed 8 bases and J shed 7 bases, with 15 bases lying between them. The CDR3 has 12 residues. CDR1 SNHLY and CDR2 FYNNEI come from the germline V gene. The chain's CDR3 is CASRDSPGEQYF. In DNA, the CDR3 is TGTGCCAGCCGGGACTCTCCTGGGGAGCAGTACTTC.

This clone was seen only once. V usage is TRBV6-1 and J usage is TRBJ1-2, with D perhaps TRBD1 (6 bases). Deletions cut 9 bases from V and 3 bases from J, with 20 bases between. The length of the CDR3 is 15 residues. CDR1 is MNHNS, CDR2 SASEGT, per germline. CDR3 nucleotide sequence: TGTGCCAGTACTGAGTCCAGGGGTTTCGACTATGGCTACACCTTC. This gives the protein CASTESRGFDYGYTF.

The CDR3 DNA is TGTGCCAGCAGGGGGACTATGAACACCGGGGAGCTGTTTTTT. It translates to CASRGTMNTGELFF. V usage is TRBV27 and J usage is TRBJ2-2, with TRBD2 matching over 7 bases. This CDR3 contains 14 residues. Germline CDR1 and CDR2: MNHEY and SMNVEV (reference sequence). V dropped 6 bases and J dropped 1; count of bases not matched to a gene: 2.

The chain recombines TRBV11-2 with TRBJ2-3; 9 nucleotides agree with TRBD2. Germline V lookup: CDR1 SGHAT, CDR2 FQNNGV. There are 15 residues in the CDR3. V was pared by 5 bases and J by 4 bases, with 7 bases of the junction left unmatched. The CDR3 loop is CASSPMERGADTQYF. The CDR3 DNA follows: TGTGCCAGCAGCCCCATGGAGCGGGGGGCAGATACGCAGTATTTT.

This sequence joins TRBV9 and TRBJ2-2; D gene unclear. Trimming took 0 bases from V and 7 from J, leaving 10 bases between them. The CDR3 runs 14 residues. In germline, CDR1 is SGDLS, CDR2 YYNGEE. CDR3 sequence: CASSVVGGDGELFF. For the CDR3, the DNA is TGTGCCAGCAGCGTAGTAGGCGGCGACGGGGAGCTGTTTTTT.

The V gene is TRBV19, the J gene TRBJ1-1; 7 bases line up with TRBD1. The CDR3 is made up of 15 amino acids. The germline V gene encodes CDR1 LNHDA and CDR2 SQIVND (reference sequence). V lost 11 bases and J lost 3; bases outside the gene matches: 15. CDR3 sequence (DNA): TGTGCCGCAGCTCCTTTTACCCAGGGGGACACTGAAGCTTTCTTT. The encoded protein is CAAAPFTQGDTEAFF.

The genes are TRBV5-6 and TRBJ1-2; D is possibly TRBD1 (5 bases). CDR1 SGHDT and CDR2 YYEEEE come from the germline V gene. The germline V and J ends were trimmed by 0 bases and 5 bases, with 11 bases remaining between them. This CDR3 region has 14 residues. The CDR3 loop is CASSLDQGRYGYTF. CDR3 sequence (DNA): TGTGCCAGCAGCTTGGATCAGGGCAGATATGGCTACACCTTC.

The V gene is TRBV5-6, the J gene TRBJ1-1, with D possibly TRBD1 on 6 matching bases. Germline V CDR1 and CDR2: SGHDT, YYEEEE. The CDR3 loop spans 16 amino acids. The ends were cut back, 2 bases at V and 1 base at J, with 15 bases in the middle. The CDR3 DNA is TGTGCCAGCAGCTTTTTCACATGGGGACAGAACACTGAAGCTTTCTTT. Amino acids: CASSFFTWGQNTEAFF.

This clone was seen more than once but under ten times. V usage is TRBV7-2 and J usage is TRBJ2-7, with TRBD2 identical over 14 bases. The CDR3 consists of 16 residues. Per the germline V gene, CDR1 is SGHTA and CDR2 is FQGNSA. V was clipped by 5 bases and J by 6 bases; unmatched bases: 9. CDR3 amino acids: CASSPTGLAGAGEQYF. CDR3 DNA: TGTGCCAGCAGCCCGACGGGACTAGCGGGGGCAGGCGAGCAGTACTTC.

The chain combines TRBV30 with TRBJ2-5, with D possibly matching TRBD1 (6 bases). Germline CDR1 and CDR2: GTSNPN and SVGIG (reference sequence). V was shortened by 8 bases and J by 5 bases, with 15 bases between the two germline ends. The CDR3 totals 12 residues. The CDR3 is CAIETRGETQYF. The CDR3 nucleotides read TGTGCCATAGAGACAAGGGGGGAGACCCAGTACTTC.

In nucleotides, the CDR3 is TGTGCCAGCAGTTCCCCCGGCGGCTACTCTGGAAACACCATATATTTT. This encodes CASSSPGGYSGNTIYF. The rearrangement links TRBV6-5 to TRBJ1-3, with D unresolved. Deletions cut 4 bases from V and 0 bases from J, with 13 bases between. The CDR3 is 16 residues long. The germline gives CDR1 MNHEY, CDR2 SVGAGI.